One T cell receptor beta chain is described in this entry. The entry originates in a study of blood T cell repertoires in COVID-19. Overall study: Sources were T cells, B-cell-depleted T cells, or PBMCs; the material itself was cDNA or gDNA.

Participants were aged roughly 18 to 90 years from approximately 24 US areas. Self-reported history from a screening survey and questionnaire set each donor's cohort. Repertoires were generated with immunoSEQ multiplex PCR, while TCRdb's copy carries only in-frame clones and drops some. Of 200,000 to 250,000 clones listed, roughly nine tenths are singletons. This CDR3 spans 15 amino acids. Losses at the gene ends were 4 bases for V and 0 bases for J; bases not matched to a gene: 6. The germline V gene encodes CDR1 LGHNA and CDR2 YSLEER. The chain is built from TRBV4-3 and TRBJ2-7; TRBD1 matches 7 bases. The source material was PBMCs or T cells enriched from blood (not recorded which). The TCR was taken from a woman aged 45 to 65 in a cohort exposed to, infected with or recovered from COVID-19 (not recorded which). The CDR3 spells CASSPDRVSSYEQYF. The CDR3 region has the DNA TGCGCCAGCAGCCCCGACAGGGTTAGCTCCTACGAGCAGTACTTC.